This T cell receptor (beta chain) was captured by sequencing in a study of blood T cell repertoires in COVID-19. This clone has just a few counts. Germline CDR1 SGHDT, CDR2 YYEEEE. This CDR3 spans 14 amino acids. Trimming at V came to 5 bases and at J to 2 bases, leaving 5 bases not matched to a gene. TCRdb keeps only in-frame clones here, not all; method: immunoSEQ multiplex PCR. The table includes roughly 190,000 clones, 80% to 90% detected once. The sequence derives from a woman in her seventies with active or convalescent COVID-19. The material sequenced was peripheral blood. The chain combines TRBV5-6 with TRBJ2-5, with 8 bases matching TRBD1. The CDR3 reads CASSPTGVQETQYF. The DNA for the CDR3 is TGTGCCAGCAGTCCGACAGGGGTGCAAGAGACCCAGTACTTC.